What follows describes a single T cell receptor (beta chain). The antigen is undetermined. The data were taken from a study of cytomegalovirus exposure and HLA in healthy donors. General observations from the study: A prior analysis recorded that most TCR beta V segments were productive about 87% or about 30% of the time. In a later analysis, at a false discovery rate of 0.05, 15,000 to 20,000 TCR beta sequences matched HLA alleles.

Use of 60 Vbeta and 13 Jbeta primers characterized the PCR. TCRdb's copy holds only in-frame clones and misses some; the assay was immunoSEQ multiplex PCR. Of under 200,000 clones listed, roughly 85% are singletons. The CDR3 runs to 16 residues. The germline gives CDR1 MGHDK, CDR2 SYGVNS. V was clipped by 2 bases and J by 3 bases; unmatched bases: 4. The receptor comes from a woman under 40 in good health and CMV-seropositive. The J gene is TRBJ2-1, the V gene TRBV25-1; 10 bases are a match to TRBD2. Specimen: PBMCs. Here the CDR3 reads CASSEPTSGVYNEQFF. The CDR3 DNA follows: TGTGCCAGCAGTGAACCAACTAGCGGGGTCTACAATGAGCAGTTCTTC.